These T cell receptor beta chains were read from a single sample in a study of technical replicates of blood from several donors. This table comes from immunoSEQ multiplex PCR, and its TCRdb copy is limited to in-frame clones, with some not included. This table has 79,000 or so clones, about 91% appearing once. The source material was T cells isolated from PBMCs. The receptor source for this set is a human donor in good health. The CDR3 runs from the conserved cysteine through the conserved F or W. The D gene is left open where the match is weak. Some rows mark clone size as missing; the rest say once, few, many or name a class of expanded clone.

TRBJ2-1 NA TRBV6-4 TRBD2 TGTGCCAGCAGTGACGTAGGACTAGGAGTCGATGAGCAGTTCTTC CASSDVGLGVDEQFF
TRBJ1-5 once TRBV5-5 NA TGTGCCAGCAGCTTGGCAGCGACGGCGGCATCTCATAGCAATCAGCCCCAGCATTTT CASSLAATAASHSNQPQHF
TRBJ2-7 NA TRBV7-9 NA TGTGCCAGCAGCCCAGCGACTAGGAGGGCCGGAGGGTACGAGCAGTACTTC CASSPATRRAGGYEQYF
TRBJ2-5 NA TRBV5-1 TRBD2 TGCGCCAGCAGCTTTTCCAGCGGGGGAGAGACCCAGTACTTC CASSFSSGGETQYF
TRBJ2-1 NA TRBV5-1 NA TGCGCCAGCACCGATCCGGGGAATGAGCAGTTCTTC CASTDPGNEQFF
TRBJ2-7 NA TRBV19 TRBD1 TGTGCCAGTAGACGGGGACAGGCGCATGGGGACGAGCAGTACTTC CASRRGQAHGDEQYF
TRBJ2-5 NA TRBV6-1 TRBD1 TGTGCCAGCAGTGGGGGACAGGGGGCCTCACAAGAGACCCAGTACTTC CASSGGQGASQETQYF
TRBJ1-5 NA TRBV7-2 NA TGTGCCAGCAGCCGACAGGGCAATCAGCCCCAGCATTTT CASSRQGNQPQHF
TRBJ2-5 NA TRBV5-1 TRBD1 TGCGCCAGCAGCTACATGGGGACAGGGGGCTTGGAGACCCAGTACTTC CASSYMGTGGLETQYF
TRBJ2-7 few TRBV7-9 TRBD1 TGTGCCAGCAGCCCGCTCGGGACAGGGGGCGCCGAGCAGTACTTC CASSPLGTGGAEQYF